This passage covers 14 T cell receptor beta chains from one sample sequenced in a study of cytomegalovirus exposure and HLA in healthy donors. 13 Jbeta primers and 60 Vbeta primers were used for the PCR. Clones were read by immunoSEQ multiplex PCR, and TCRdb kept only the in-frame ones, dropping some. The sample lists under 150,000 clones, 55% to 85% occurring once. Input material: PBMCs. The receptors were sampled from a man between 40 and 49 years old in good health and CMV-seronegative.

This clone was seen only a few times. The chain is built from TRBV7-3 and TRBJ1-2, with D perhaps matching TRBD1 (5 bases). The ends were cut back, 3 bases at V and 6 bases at J, with 11 bases in the middle. The length of the CDR3 is 13 residues. Germline assignment: CDR1 SGHTA and CDR2 FQGTGA. CDR3 in amino acids: CASSLTGGDGYTF. In DNA, the CDR3 is TGTGCCAGCAGCTTGACGGGGGGGGATGGCTACACCTTC.

This clone was seen more than once but under ten times. The chain carries TRBV7-8 and TRBJ1-4, with D maybe TRBD1 (5 bases). Germline CDR1 and CDR2: SGHVS and FQNEAQ. The ends were cut back, 5 bases at V and 2 bases at J, with 21 bases in the middle. This CDR3 has 18 residues. The chain's CDR3 is CASSVRRVVGLTNEKLFF. CDR3 in DNA: TGTGCCAGCAGCGTTCGCAGGGTAGTGGGGTTGACTAATGAAAAACTGTTTTTT. Full variable domain (outside the CDR3, taken from reference TRBV7-8 and TRBJ1-4): GAGVSQSPRYKVAKRGQDVALRCDPISGHVSLFWYQQALGQGPEFLTYFQNEAQLDKSGLPSDRFFAERPEGSVSTLKIQRTQQEDSAVYLCASSVRRVVGLTNEKLFFGSGTQLSVL.

The CDR3 DNA reads as TGTGCTAGTGCTAAGACAGGGGCGGTAGAAAAACTGTTTTTT. Translating gives CASAKTGAVEKLFF. J is TRBJ1-4 and V is TRBV12-5; 8 bases line up with TRBD1. The germline V gene has CDR1 LGHNT and CDR2 FRNRAP. With V trimmed by 7 bases and J by 8 bases, 9 bases remained unmatched. The CDR3 totals 14 residues.

In regard to this clone: The germline gene is not matched at one end of the junction; a read error may be the cause. V gene TRBV7-9 combines with J gene TRBJ2-1; D possibly corresponds to TRBD1 (5 bases). Per germline, CDR1 SEHNR and CDR2 FQNEAQ (reference sequence). The CDR3 totals 12 residues. The CDR3 DNA reads as TGTGCCAGCAGCCCAGGGTACAGTGAGCAGTTCTTC. It encodes CASSPGYSEQFF.

The rearrangement joins TRBV9 to TRBJ1-2; D is possibly TRBD1 (6 bases). Trimming took off 0 bases at V and 4 bases at J, with 10 bases between the two ends. The CDR3 length is 14 residues. Germline V gene data show CDR1 as SGDLS and CDR2 as YYNGEE. CDR3 protein: CASSVALGGYGYTF. The DNA for the CDR3 is TGTGCCAGCAGCGTAGCTTTAGGGGGCTATGGCTACACCTTC.

The chain has TRBV11-2 and TRBJ2-7; weak D call: TRBD1 (6 bases). The CDR3 extends over 15 amino acids. Germline CDR1 is SGHAT and CDR2 is FQNNGV. The ends were cut back, 1 base at V and 0 bases at J, with 10 bases in the middle. CDR3 protein: CASSLGPRGSYEQYF. CDR3 nucleotides: TGTGCCAGCAGCTTAGGGCCCAGGGGCTCCTACGAGCAGTACTTC.

This clone appeared a single time. CDR3 DNA: TGTGCCTGGGGACTTAACACTGAAGCTTTCTTT. It yields the protein CAWGLNTEAFF. V gene TRBV30 combines with J gene TRBJ1-1; D is ambiguous. Germline V lookup: CDR1 GTSNPN, CDR2 SVGIG (reference sequence). Deletions cut 5 bases from V and 2 bases from J, with 6 bases between. This CDR3 has 11 amino acids.

This CDR3 reads CASSRDRRKQFF. The CDR3 region has the DNA TGTGCCAGCTCTCGTGACAGGCGCAAGCAGTTCTTC. The rearrangement joins TRBV18 to TRBJ2-1, with D perhaps TRBD1 (6 bases). Trimming cost V 6 bases and J 11 bases, with 14 bases left between them. The CDR3 is made up of 12 amino acids. CDR1 KGHSH and CDR2 LQKENI come from the germline V gene.

The rearrangement joins TRBV7-8 to TRBJ2-2, with TRBD1 matching 9 bases. With 1 base clipped from V and 4 bases from J, the junction kept 4 bases outside the gene matches. There are 16 residues in the CDR3. Germline loops: CDR1 SGHVS, CDR2 FQNEAQ. The DNA of the CDR3 is TGTGCCAGCAGCTTAGGGGGACAGGGAGGCACCGGGGAGCTGTTTTTT. Residues: CASSLGGQGGTGELFF.

Only a few counts were recorded for this clone. The chain uses TRBV7-9 and TRBJ2-4; D perhaps matches TRBD2 (5 bases). Trimming stripped 5 bases from V and 8 bases from J, with 16 bases between. Germline assignment: CDR1 SEHNR and CDR2 FQNEAQ (reference sequence). The CDR3 runs to 14 residues. This chain's CDR3 is CASSPRETRDIQYF. The CDR3 DNA follows: TGTGCCAGCAGCCCCCGGGAAACGAGGGACATTCAGTACTTC.

The chain couples TRBV4-1 to TRBJ2-3; no clear D. The CDR3 has 14 residues. Trimming pared 3 bases from V and 4 bases from J, leaving 11 bases between. The germline CDR1 and CDR2 sequences are MGHRA and YSYEKL. The CDR3 coding sequence is TGCGCCAGCAGCCAGAAGGAGTTCGCAGATACGCAGTATTTT. Translated: CASSQKEFADTQYF.

This clone came up a few times. V is TRBV30 and J is TRBJ1-5; D is possibly TRBD1 (5 bases). Germline V gene lookup returns CDR1 GTSNPN and CDR2 SVGIG (reference sequence). V was clipped by 8 bases and J by 4 bases, with 15 bases between them. This CDR3 comprises 13 residues. CDR3: CATGGGDNQPQHF. As DNA, the CDR3 is TGTGCCACTGGGGGGGGAGATAATCAGCCCCAGCATTTT. The whole variable domain, remainder taken from reference TRBV30 and TRBJ1-5, is SQTIHQWPATLVQPVGSPLSLECTVEGTSNPNLYWYRQAAGRGLQLLFYSVGIGQISSEVPQNLSASRPQDRQFILSSKKLLLSDSGFYLCATGGGDNQPQHFGDGTRLSIL.

This chain connects TRBV12-5 to TRBJ1-6, with D perhaps TRBD1 (5 bases). V shed 5 bases and J shed 13 bases, with 18 bases lying between them. Germline lookup yields CDR1 LGHNT and CDR2 FRNRAP. CDR3 length equals 14 residues. CDR3 DNA: TGTGCTAGTGGTCCACAGGTTTCTAGTCTTCCCCTCCACTTT. Its translation: CASGPQVSSLPLHF.

This clone was picked up a small number of times. The chain links TRBV2 to TRBJ2-5, with D maybe TRBD1 (6 bases). Germline V gene sequence: CDR1 SNHLY, CDR2 FYNNEI. Trimming took off 7 bases at V and 5 bases at J, with 20 bases between the two ends. CDR3 length: 15 residues. The CDR3 here is CASKVGAGLSETQYF. Here the CDR3 DNA reads TGTGCCAGCAAGGTGGGGGCAGGGTTGTCGGAGACCCAGTACTTC.